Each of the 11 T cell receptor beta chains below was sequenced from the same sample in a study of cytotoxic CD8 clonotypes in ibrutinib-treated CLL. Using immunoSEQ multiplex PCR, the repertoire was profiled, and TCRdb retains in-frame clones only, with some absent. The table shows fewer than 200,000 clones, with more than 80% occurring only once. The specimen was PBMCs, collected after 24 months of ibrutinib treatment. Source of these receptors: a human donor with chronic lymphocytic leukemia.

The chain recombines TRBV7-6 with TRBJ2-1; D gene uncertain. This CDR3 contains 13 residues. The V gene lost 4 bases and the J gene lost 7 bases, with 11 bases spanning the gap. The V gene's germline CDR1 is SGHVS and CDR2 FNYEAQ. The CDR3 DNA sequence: TGTGCCAGCAGCTCTAACACGGAAAATGAGCAGTTCTTC. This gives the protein CASSSNTENEQFF.

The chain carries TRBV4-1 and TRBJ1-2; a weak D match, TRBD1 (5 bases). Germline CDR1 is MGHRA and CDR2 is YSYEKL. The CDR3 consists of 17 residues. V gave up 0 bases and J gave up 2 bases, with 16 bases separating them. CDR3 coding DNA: TGCGCCAGCAGCCAAGATCTTAACCAGGGCACCAACTATGGCTACACCTTC. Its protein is CASSQDLNQGTNYGYTF.

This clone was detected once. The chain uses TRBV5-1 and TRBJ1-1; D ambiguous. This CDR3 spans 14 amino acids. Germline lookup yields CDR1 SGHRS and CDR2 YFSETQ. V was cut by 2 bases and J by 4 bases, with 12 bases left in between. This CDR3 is CASSFGGGPTEAFF. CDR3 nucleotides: TGCGCCAGCAGCTTCGGAGGTGGGCCCACTGAAGCTTTCTTT.

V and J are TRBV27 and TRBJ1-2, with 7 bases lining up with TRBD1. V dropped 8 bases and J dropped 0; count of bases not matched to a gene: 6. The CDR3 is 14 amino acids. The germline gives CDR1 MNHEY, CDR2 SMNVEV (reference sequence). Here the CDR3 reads CASGRTGPNYGYTF. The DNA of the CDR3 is TGTGCCAGCGGGAGGACAGGTCCTAACTATGGCTACACCTTC.

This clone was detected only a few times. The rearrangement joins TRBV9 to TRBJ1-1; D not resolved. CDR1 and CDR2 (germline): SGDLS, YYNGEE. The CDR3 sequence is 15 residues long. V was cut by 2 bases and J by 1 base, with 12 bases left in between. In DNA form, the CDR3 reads TGTGCCAGCAGCGTTACCCCGGTTCCGAACACTGAAGCTTTCTTT. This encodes CASSVTPVPNTEAFF.

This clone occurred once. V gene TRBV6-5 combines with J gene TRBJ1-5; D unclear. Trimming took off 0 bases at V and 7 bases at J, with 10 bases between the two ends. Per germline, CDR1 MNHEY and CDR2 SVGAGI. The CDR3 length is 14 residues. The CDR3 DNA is TGTGCCAGCAGTTACTCACTCGCCAGACAGCCCCAGCATTTT. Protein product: CASSYSLARQPQHF.

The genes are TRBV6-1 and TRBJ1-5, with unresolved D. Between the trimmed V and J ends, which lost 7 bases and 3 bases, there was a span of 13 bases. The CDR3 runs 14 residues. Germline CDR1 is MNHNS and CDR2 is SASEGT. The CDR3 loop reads CASTIQNNNQPQHF. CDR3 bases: TGTGCCAGCACTATCCAGAACAACAATCAGCCCCAGCATTTT.

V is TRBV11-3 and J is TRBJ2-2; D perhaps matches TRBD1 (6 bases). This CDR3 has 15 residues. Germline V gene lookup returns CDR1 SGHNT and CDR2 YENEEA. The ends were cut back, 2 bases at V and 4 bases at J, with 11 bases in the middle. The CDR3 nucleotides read TGTGCCAGCAGCTTATTACAGGGATTCACCGGGGAGCTGTTTTTT. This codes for CASSLLQGFTGELFF.

CDR3 residues: CASSQGGVAGDEQFF. The CDR3 region has the DNA TGCGCCAGCAGCCAAGGGGGGGTCGCAGGGGATGAGCAGTTCTTC. V and J are TRBV4-3 and TRBJ2-1, with D possibly being TRBD1 or TRBD2 (6 bases each). V was pared by 1 base and J by 8 bases, with 15 bases between. Germline V gene lookup returns CDR1 LGHNA and CDR2 YSLEER. The CDR3 consists of 15 residues.

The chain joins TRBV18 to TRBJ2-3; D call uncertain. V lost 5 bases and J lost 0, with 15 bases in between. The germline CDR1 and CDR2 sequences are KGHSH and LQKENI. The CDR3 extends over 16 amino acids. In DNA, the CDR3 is TGTGCCAGCTCAACCGGACCGATAACTAGCACAGATACGCAGTATTTT. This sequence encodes CASSTGPITSTDTQYF.

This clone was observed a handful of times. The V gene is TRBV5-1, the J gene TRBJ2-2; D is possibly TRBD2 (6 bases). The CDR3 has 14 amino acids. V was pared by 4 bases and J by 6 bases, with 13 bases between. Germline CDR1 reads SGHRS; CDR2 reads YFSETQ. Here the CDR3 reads CASSTYPGAGELFF. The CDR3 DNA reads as TGCGCCAGCAGCACCTATCCGGGGGCCGGGGAGCTGTTTTTT. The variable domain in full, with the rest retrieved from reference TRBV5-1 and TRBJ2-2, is KAGVTQTPRYLIKTRGQQVTLSCSPISGHRSVSWYQQTPGQGLQFLFEYFSETQRNKGNFPGRFSGRQFSNSRSEMNVSTLELGDSALYLCASSTYPGAGELFFGEGSRLTVL.